A single count supports the clone carrying this T cell receptor (beta chain). Its antigen is undetermined. One end of the junction varies from germline; a read error may be responsible. TCRdb keeps only in-frame clones here, not all; method: immunoSEQ multiplex PCR. The table includes approximately 81,000 clones, over 75% detected once. The sample is drawn from a study of graft-versus-host responses after intestinal transplantation. Overall study context: Recipients were given multivisceral, liver-intestinal, or isolated intestinal transplants.

Study results and caveats: The authors found GvH clones in recipient marrow, some appearing first in ileum or blood.

Germline V gives CDR1 MGHRA, CDR2 YSYEKL. The CDR3 is 15 residues long. The rearrangement links TRBV4-1 to TRBJ2-7; D gene uncertain. The sequenced sample was unstimulated CD8+ T cells sorted from spleen or lymph node cells, obtained before transplant. The clonotype originates from a human donor who was the organ donor for an intestinal transplant. The CDR3 DNA is TGTGCCAGCAGCCAAGATCTGGCGGATACCTACGAGCAGTACTTC. This encodes CASSQDLADTYEQYF.